This T cell receptor (beta chain) was captured in a study of blood T cell repertoires in COVID-19 (dated by TCRdb to 2020 to 2022). About the study as a whole: Samples from collaborators originated in the United States, Italy and Spain and spanned both the acute and convalescent phases of COVID-19. The prospective study material was composed of cDNA or gDNA derived from T cells, B-cell-depleted T cells, or PBMCs. Subjects who had been exposed to COVID-19, were actively infected with it, or had recovered from it provided the deeply sampled blood TCRbeta repertoires that made up the dataset. A freely available public database, intended as a resource for researchers studying the immune response to SARS-CoV-2, is where the repertoires were released. Samples were obtained from the ongoing ImmuneRACE study (first 160 participants) and from 1,200 or so subjects provided by 6 global collaborators. The sample metadata nearly always contained a de-identified subject ID, COVID-19 status, age in years and sex. Where HLA class I and class II types were available, the types were taken from metadata supplied by the sample provider, not from assay-based typing. The paper's findings and limits, for the study overall: The amount of clinical and demographic metadata varied by source and participant and was provided uncurated.

The junction shows trimming of 3 bases on V and 4 bases on J, plus 10 bases between the germline ends. The germline V gene (reference sequence) sets CDR1 to LGHDT and CDR2 to YNNKEL. The CDR3 numbers 13 residues from cysteine through phenylalanine. Kept here is only the CDR3 DNA, which spans 39 bases and is read in frame from base 1. The immunoSEQ Assay, a bias-controlled multiplex PCR, was used to amplify TCRbeta CDR3 regions from genomic DNA. Per the source publication's procedure: Within the assay, amplification of reference gene primers was used to estimate how many nucleated cells each sample contained. Sequence reads were collapsed and filtered to measure the absolute abundance of every unique TCRbeta CDR3 rearrangement. Productive Simpson clonality was computed per sample as the square root of Simpson's diversity index over productive rearrangements. TCRdb limited this immuneACCESS table to in-frame rearrangements with V and J called. A share of clones is missing; checked studies link under half to unresolved V genes, and the rest is unexplained. That table supplies the V and J calls and clone size; D and trimming were determined from the DNA. This sample lists under 250,000 clones; 84% were detected once. 1.5% of the sample is taken by the ten largest.

A remark on this clone: It has no known antigen specificity. Base-call qualities are not available, and no considerably larger clone is one nucleotide away.

Samples from volunteer blood donors who had recovered from COVID-19 were contributed by a second Seattle source. The collaborating institutions used their own protocols to collect whole blood in K2EDTA tubes. Collaborator samples were shipped for TCRbeta analysis as frozen whole blood, isolated PBMCs, or DNA extracted from either sample type. This clonotype was sampled from a woman aged 40-49 years who had recovered from COVID-19. What was sequenced was peripheral blood. Recombination connected TRBV3-1 (or the pseudogene TRBV3-2) to TRBJ2-7; tentative D gene TRBD2, with 5 bases matching. The sequenced DNA: TGTGCCAGCAGCCAGTCCGGGGTTTACGAGCAGTACTTC. It is translated as CASSQSGVYEQYF.